A single sample is the source of the 17 T cell receptor beta chains below, sequenced in a study of cytomegalovirus exposure and HLA in healthy donors. A multiplex PCR was run with 60 Vbeta primers and 13 Jbeta primers. Generated by immunoSEQ multiplex PCR, the TCRdb table keeps only in-frame clones and is missing some. The data contain approximately 85,000 clones, 60% to 80% of them singletons. The sample was PBMCs. These receptors all stem from a woman between 50 and 59 years old in good health and CMV-seropositive.

V and J are TRBV19 and TRBJ2-1; 9 bases agree with TRBD1. Per germline, CDR1 LNHDA and CDR2 SQIVND (reference sequence). V lost 3 bases, J lost 7 bases, and 4 bases stayed unmatched. The CDR3 runs 14 residues. CDR3 residues: CASSMTGGWNEQFF. The CDR3, as DNA: TGTGCCAGTAGTATGACAGGGGGTTGGAATGAGCAGTTCTTC. The whole variable domain, filled in from reference TRBV19 and TRBJ2-1, reads DGGITQSPKYLFRKEGQNVTLSCEQNLNHDAMYWYRQDPGQGLRLIYYSQIVNDFQKGDIAEGYSVSREKKESFPLTVTSAQKNPTAFYLCASSMTGGWNEQFFGPGTRLTVL.

V is TRBV7-2 and J is TRBJ1-1, with D hard to call. CDR1 and CDR2 from the germline V gene are SGHTA and FQGNSA. The V and J ends lost 5 bases and 0 bases respectively, with 7 bases between them. CDR3 length: 13 amino acids. This chain's CDR3 is CASSPQMNTEAFF. Here the CDR3 DNA reads TGTGCCAGCAGCCCACAGATGAACACTGAAGCTTTCTTT.

This clone was seen a handful of times. Here the CDR3 reads CASRLPGDTEAFF. Written as DNA, the CDR3 is TGTGCCAGCAGATTGCCTGGAGACACTGAAGCTTTCTTT. The rearrangement links TRBV6-4 to TRBJ1-1, with unresolved D. This CDR3 comprises 13 residues. CDR1 is MRHNA and CDR2 is SNTAGT in the germline V gene. The V end lost 6 bases, the J end lost 3 bases, and 11 bases lay between the germline ends.

The chain carries TRBV5-1 and TRBJ1-1, with 11 bases aligning to TRBD1. V was clipped by 4 bases and J by 10 bases; unmatched bases: 6. CDR1 and CDR2 (germline): SGHRS, YFSETQ. The CDR3 totals 13 residues. The CDR3 reads CASSNGQGAGAFF. The CDR3 DNA reads TGCGCCAGCAGCAACGGACAGGGGGCCGGAGCTTTCTTT.

The chain has TRBV5-1 and TRBJ2-5; TRBD1 agrees at 7 bases. V shed 2 bases, J shed 3 bases, and the junction held 10 bases outside the gene matches. This CDR3 has 16 amino acids. CDR1 is SGHRS and CDR2 is YFSETQ in the germline V gene. CDR3 coding DNA: TGCGCCAGCAGCTTACAAGGGGGCTTGAGGGAAGAGACCCAGTACTTC. Translation gives CASSLQGGLREETQYF.

The rearrangement links TRBV6-1 to TRBJ1-3, with TRBD1 matching over 7 bases. Germline V lookup: CDR1 MNHNS, CDR2 SASEGT. This CDR3 region has 15 residues. Trimming took 6 bases from V and 4 from J; bases not matched to a gene: 9. The CDR3 DNA reads as TGTGCCAGCAGACGAGCAGGGACAGCCGGAAACACCATATATTTT. This translates into CASRRAGTAGNTIYF.

This rearrangement joins TRBV11-2 to TRBJ1-1; 9 positions agree with TRBD1. The CDR3 runs to 15 residues. Germline lookup yields CDR1 SGHAT and CDR2 FQNNGV. The V and J ends lost 5 bases and 1 base, in that order; junction bases with no gene match: 5. The CDR3 region has the DNA TGTGCCAGCAGCCTACAGGGGGCCGGGAACACTGAAGCTTTCTTT. Protein sequence: CASSLQGAGNTEAFF.

This clone occurred once. This chain uses TRBV12-5 with TRBJ1-1; TRBD1 is a possible D gene (5 bases). The ends were cut back, 1 base at V and 1 base at J, with 13 bases in the middle. The CDR3 spans 16 residues. Germline lookup yields CDR1 LGHNT and CDR2 FRNRAP. In nucleotides, the CDR3 is TGTGCTAGTGGTTTGGGTAGGGGAGCGGGGAACACTGAAGCTTTCTTT. Translating gives CASGLGRGAGNTEAFF.

V gene TRBV4-2 combines with J gene TRBJ2-3; TRBD2 aligns across 7 bases. Germline CDR1 LGHNA, CDR2 YNFKEQ. This CDR3 comprises 18 residues. J lost 2 bases, V lost 0 bases, and 11 bases had no gene match. The CDR3 DNA reads as TGTGCCAGCAGCCAAGAAGTCATTAGCGGGTTCGACACAGATACGCAGTATTTT. Translating it yields CASSQEVISGFDTDTQYF.

The J gene is TRBJ1-1, the V gene TRBV5-1, with D possibly matching TRBD1 (6 bases). The CDR3 spans 14 residues. CDR1 is SGHRS, CDR2 YFSETQ, per germline. Trimming pared 3 bases from V and 3 bases from J, leaving 12 bases between. CDR3 region: CASSSQTGYTEAFF. Here the CDR3 DNA reads TGCGCCAGCAGCTCACAAACAGGGTACACTGAAGCTTTCTTT.

J is TRBJ1-1 and V is TRBV5-5; D not certain. The CDR3 extends over 14 amino acids. Trimming left V 2 bases short and J 5 bases short, with 13 bases between. Looked up from germline, CDR1 is SGHKS and CDR2 is YYEKEE (reference sequence). The CDR3 DNA reads TGTGCCAGCAGCTTATACAGCGGGGAGACTGAAGCTTTCTTT. Translating it yields CASSLYSGETEAFF.

V gene TRBV4-1 combines with J gene TRBJ2-7, with 8 bases that match TRBD2. Trimming took 0 bases from V and 0 from J; bases not matched to a gene: 7. Germline V gives CDR1 MGHRA, CDR2 YSYEKL. This CDR3 region has 17 residues. The CDR3 nucleotides read TGCGCCAGCAGCCAAGATCAGCATAGCGGGAACTCCTACGAGCAGTACGTC. Protein: CASSQDQHSGNSYEQYV.

The chain couples TRBV7-9 to TRBJ1-2; D uncertain. CDR1 is SEHNR, CDR2 FQNEAQ, per germline (reference sequence). Trimming left V 3 bases short and J 8 bases short, with 19 bases between. The CDR3 loop spans 15 amino acids. CDR3 region: CASSFGGKVVQGYTF. CDR3 nucleotide sequence: TGTGCCAGCAGCTTCGGCGGGAAGGTTGTTCAGGGCTACACCTTC.

Here the CDR3 DNA reads TGTGCCAGCAGTGAAAATGGACGGCAGGACTACTACACCTTC. Amino acids: CASSENGRQDYYTF. The chain links TRBV2 to TRBJ1-2; D gene ambiguous. Trimming took off 2 bases at V and 10 bases at J, with 17 bases between the two ends. The CDR3 loop spans 14 amino acids. CDR1 and CDR2 from the germline V gene are SNHLY and FYNNEI.

This chain joins TRBV7-2 and TRBJ1-4; 8 bases fit TRBD1. V trimming: 5 bases; J trimming: 13 bases; junction bases outside the gene matches: 6. The V gene's germline CDR1 is SGHTA and CDR2 FQGNSA. This CDR3 is 12 amino acids long. CDR3 sequence reads: CASSNRGMGLFF. DNA of the CDR3: TGTGCCAGCAGCAACAGGGGGATGGGACTGTTTTTT.

The rearrangement joins TRBV23-1 to TRBJ1-6, with a possible D match to TRBD1 (5 bases). TRBV23-1 counts as an open reading frame of uncertain function. This CDR3 has 20 amino acids. With 0 bases removed from V and 0 bases from J, the gap between germline ends came to 18 bases. CDR3 region: CASSQSGGDFVRSYNSPLHF. CDR3 nucleotides: TGCGCCAGCAGTCAATCGGGAGGGGACTTCGTACGCTCCTATAATTCACCCCTCCACTTT.

This clone was picked up one time. At one end the junction does not follow the germline gene, possibly because of a read error. The chain carries TRBV6-5 and TRBJ2-3; 7 bases are a match to TRBD2. The CDR3 has 15 residues. Germline CDR1 reads MNHEY; CDR2 reads SVGAGI. The CDR3, as DNA: TGTGCCAGCAGCTACTCCGCGGGAGCAAGCGATACGCAGTATTTT. Translation: CASSYSAGASDTQYF.